This T cell receptor beta chain was found in a study of blood T cell repertoires in COVID-19. Study background: The study drew acute and convalescent COVID-19 samples from the United States, Italy and Spain. In each case, the material was cDNA or gDNA derived from T cells, B-cell-depleted T cells, or PBMCs.

Methods used by the authors: Reference gene primer amplification in the assay estimated nucleated cell counts. Clones were sequenced by immunoSEQ multiplex PCR, and TCRdb holds only the in-frame ones, with some missing. V, J and clone size were drawn from that table, and D and trimming were deduced from the DNA. The table records about 100,000 clones, approximately 79% of them present only once. Trimming took off 4 bases at V and 6 bases at J, with 16 bases between the two ends. Germline CDR1 is SGHRS and CDR2 is YFSETQ. There are 14 residues in the CDR3. Sequencing input: peripheral blood. This TCR was recovered from a man in his 70s with active or convalescent COVID-19. The V and J genes are TRBV5-1 and TRBJ1-1; D might be TRBD1 (6 bases). The CDR3 DNA reads TGCGCCAGCAGCGTACAGGGAACTGGGGCTGAAGCTTTCTTT. It translates to CASSVQGTGAEAFF.